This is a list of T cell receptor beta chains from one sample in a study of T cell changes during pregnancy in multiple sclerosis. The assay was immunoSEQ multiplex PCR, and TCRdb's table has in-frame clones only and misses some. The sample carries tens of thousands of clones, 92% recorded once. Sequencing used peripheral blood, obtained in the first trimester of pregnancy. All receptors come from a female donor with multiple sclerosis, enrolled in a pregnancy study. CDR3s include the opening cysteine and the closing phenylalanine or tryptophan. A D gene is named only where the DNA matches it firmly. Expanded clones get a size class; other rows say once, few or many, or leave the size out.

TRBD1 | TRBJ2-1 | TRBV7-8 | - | TGTGCCAGCAGCCGCGTGCCGGGACAGATATTATACAATGAGCAGTTCTTC | CASSRVPGQILYNEQFF
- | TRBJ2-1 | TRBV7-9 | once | TGTGCCAGCGGGACGGGAGAACGGGATGAGCAGTTCTTC | CASGTGERDEQFF
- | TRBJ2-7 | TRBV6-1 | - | TGTGCCAGCAGAACAGGGCCCTACTCCTACGAGCAGTACTTC | CASRTGPYSYEQYF
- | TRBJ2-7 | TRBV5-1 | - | TGCGCCAGCAGCTTGGGGCTAGCAAACGAGCAGTACTTC | CASSLGLANEQYF
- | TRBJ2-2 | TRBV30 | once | TGTGCCTGGAGTGCCGTAGCGCCAGAGGGGGAGCTGTTTTTT | CAWSAVAPEGELFF
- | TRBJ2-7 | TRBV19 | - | TGTGCCAGTAGTCCCGAGGGGACGGGGGACTACGAGCAGTACTTC | CASSPEGTGDYEQYF
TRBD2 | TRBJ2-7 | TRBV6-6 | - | TGTGCCAGCAGTTCCCAGACTAGCGGGAACTACGAGCAGTACTTC | CASSSQTSGNYEQYF
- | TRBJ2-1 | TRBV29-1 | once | TGCAGCGTTGTCCTCTTAGCGTATGAGCAGTTCTTC | CSVVLLAYEQFF
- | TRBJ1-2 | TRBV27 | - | TGTGCCAGCAGTTCCTCAGGAAACTATGGCTACACCTTC | CASSSSGNYGYTF
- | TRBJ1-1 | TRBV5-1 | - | TGCGCCAGCAGCTTGAGATCGGGAGCCGGAACTGAAGCTTTCTTT | CASSLRSGAGTEAFF
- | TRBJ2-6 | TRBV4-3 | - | TGCGCCAGCAGCCAAGATCCGGGGGCCAACGTCCTGACTTTC | CASSQDPGANVLTF
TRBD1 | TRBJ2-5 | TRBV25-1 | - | TGTGCCAGCAGTGAAACAGGGGCGGCAGGGGAGACCCAGTACTTC | CASSETGAAGETQYF
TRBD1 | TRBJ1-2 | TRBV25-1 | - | TGTGCCAGCAGTGCGACAGGGGCTAATGGCTACACCTTC | CASSATGANGYTF
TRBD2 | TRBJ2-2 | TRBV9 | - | TGTGCCAGCACCCGGACTAGCGGGAGAGGTACCGGGGAGCTGTTTTTT | CASTRTSGRGTGELFF
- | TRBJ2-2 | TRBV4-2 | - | TGTGCCAGCAGCCAAGAAGCCAAGAACACCGGGGAGCTGTTTTTT | CASSQEAKNTGELFF
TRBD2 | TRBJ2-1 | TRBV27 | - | TGTGCCAGCCGACTAGCGGACAATGAGCAGTTCTTC | CASRLADNEQFF
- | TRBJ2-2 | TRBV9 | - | TGTGCCAGCAGCGTATTGGGAGGGAACACCGGGGAGCTGTTTTTT | CASSVLGGNTGELFF
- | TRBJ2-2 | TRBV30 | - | TGTGCCTGGAGTAGGACAGTGCACACCGGGGAGCTGTTTTTT | CAWSRTVHTGELFF
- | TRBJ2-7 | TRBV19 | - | TGTGCCAGTACGGTGGCGGCGGGCCCCTACGAGCAGTACTTC | CASTVAAGPYEQYF
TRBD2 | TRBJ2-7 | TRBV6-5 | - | TGTGCCAGCAGTTACCGTTTTAGCGGGAGCTCCTACGAGCAGTACTTC | CASSYRFSGSSYEQYF
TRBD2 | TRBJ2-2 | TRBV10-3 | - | TGTGCCATCAGCCAAACCCCAGGGACTAGCGGGACCGCCGGGGAGCTGTTTTTT | CAISQTPGTSGTAGELFF
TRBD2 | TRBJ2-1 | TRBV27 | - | TGTGCCAGCAGTTTATGGACTAGCGGGAGAAATGAGCAGTTCTTC | CASSLWTSGRNEQFF
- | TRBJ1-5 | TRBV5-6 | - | TGTGCCAGCAGCTTGCAGAGGGCGGGACAGCCCCAGCATTTT | CASSLQRAGQPQHF
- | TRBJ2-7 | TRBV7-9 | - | TGTGCCAGCAGCTTAGGAGAACGGACTCACTCCTACGAGCAGTACTTC | CASSLGERTHSYEQYF
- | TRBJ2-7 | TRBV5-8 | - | TGTGCCAGCAGCTTGGGACTAGTCTACGAGCAGTACTTC | CASSLGLVYEQYF
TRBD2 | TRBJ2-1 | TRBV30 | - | TGTGCCTGGCTCAATTCCGGGACTAACAATGAGCAGTTCTTC | CAWLNSGTNNEQFF
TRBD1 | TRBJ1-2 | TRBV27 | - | TGTGCCAGCAGTACCGGGACAGGGGGTTTCTATGGCTACACCTTC | CASSTGTGGFYGYTF
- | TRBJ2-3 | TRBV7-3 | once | TGTGCCAGCAGTCTTCGAAGGGCGGGTAGCACAGATACGCAGTATTTT | CASSLRRAGSTDTQYF
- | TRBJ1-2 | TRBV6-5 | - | TGTGCCAGCAGTTATGATCCGGGAAACTCCTATGGCTACACCTTC | CASSYDPGNSYGYTF
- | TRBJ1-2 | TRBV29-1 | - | TGCAGCGTTGAGGACATCCGGGGCTACACCTTC | CSVEDIRGYTF
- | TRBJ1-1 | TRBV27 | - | TGTGCCAGCAGTCCCAGGGGTTTGAGGAACACTGAAGCTTTCTTT | CASSPRGLRNTEAFF
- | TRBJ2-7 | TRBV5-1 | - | TGCGCCAGCAGCCCAGATTCCCGTTACGAGCAGTACTTC | CASSPDSRYEQYF
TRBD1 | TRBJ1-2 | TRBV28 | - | TGTGCCACCCGGGACAGCTATGGCTACACCTTC | CATRDSYGYTF
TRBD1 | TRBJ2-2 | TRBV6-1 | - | TGTGCCAGCAGTAAACAGGGGGGAGCCGGGGAGCTGTTTTTT | CASSKQGGAGELFF
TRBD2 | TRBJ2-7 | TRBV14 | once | TGTGCCAGCAGCCCCGGACTAGCGGACTACGAGCAGTACTTC | CASSPGLADYEQYF
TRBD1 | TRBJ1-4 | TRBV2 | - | TGTGCCAGCAGTTTACAGGGGAGCGGTGAAAAACTGTTTTTT | CASSLQGSGEKLFF
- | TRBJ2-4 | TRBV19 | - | TGTGCCAGTAGTCCGGATGGGCTACCTGGGAACATTCAGTACTTC | CASSPDGLPGNIQYF
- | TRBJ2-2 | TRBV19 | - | TGTGCCAGTACTGACACGAACACCGGGGAGCTGTTTTTT | CASTDTNTGELFF
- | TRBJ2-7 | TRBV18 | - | TGTGCCAGCTCACGGTTCTTCGGGACTCCTAAAGAGCAGTACTTC | CASSRFFGTPKEQYF
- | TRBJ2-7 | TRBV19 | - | TGTGCCAGTCAGGGCAGGGTGGGCGAGCAGTACTTC | CASQGRVGEQYF
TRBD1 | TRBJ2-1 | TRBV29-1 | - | TGCAGCGTTGAAGATCCCCAGGGGGCCTATGAGCAGTTCTTC | CSVEDPQGAYEQFF
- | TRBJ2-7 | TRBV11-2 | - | TGTGCCAGCAGCCAGCAAGGCCGCAGGGGGGTGTGGAGCTCCTACGAGCAGTACTTC | CASSQQGRRGVWSSYEQYF
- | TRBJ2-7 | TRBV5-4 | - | TGTGCCAGCAGCCACCGACAGGGAGGAGTCTACGAGCAGTACTTC | CASSHRQGGVYEQYF
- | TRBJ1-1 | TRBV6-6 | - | TGTGCCAGCTGGTTGGGGAGGGGCACTGAAGCTTTCTTT | CASWLGRGTEAFF
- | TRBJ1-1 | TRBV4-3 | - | TGCGCCAGCAGCCCCGTACTTCTTAACACTGAAGCTTTCTTT | CASSPVLLNTEAFF
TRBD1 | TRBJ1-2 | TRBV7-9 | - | TGTGCCAGCAGCCAGTGGAAGGGGGCGTTCAATTACACCTTC | CASSQWKGAFNYTF
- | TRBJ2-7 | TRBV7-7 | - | TGTGCCAGCAGCGTTAAGCAAGAGGGCTCCTACGAGCAGTACTTC | CASSVKQEGSYEQYF
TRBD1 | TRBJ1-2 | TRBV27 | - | TGTGCCAGCAGTTTATACGGGACAGGGATTGGTAGCTATGGCTACACCTTC | CASSLYGTGIGSYGYTF